The 26 T cell receptor beta chains below all came from one sample that was sequenced in a study of a mutant IDH1 vaccine in newly diagnosed glioma. The method was immunoSEQ multiplex PCR; TCRdb's version includes in-frame clones alone and lacks a portion of them. The sample has approximately 50,000 clones; roughly 90% are singletons. For these TCRs, the target antigens are not known. Time point of the sample: week 35, safety follow-up. With topical imiquimod, each dose of the vaccine consisted of 300 ug of mutant IDH1 20-mer peptide. Sequencing was performed on PBMCs, taken from a glioma patient whose treatment included an IDH1 peptide vaccine. The source is a man between 40 and 49 years old with glioma.

V is TRBV5-1 and J is TRBJ2-7; 8 nucleotides align to TRBD2. CDR1 and CDR2 from the germline V gene are SGHRS and YFSETQ. The CDR3 is 14 amino acids. Unmatched junction bases numbered 8, after V lost 5 bases and J lost 4 bases. CDR3 nucleotide sequence: TGCGCCAGCAGGGACGGACTAGCAGGGTACGAGCAGTACTTC. The encoded protein is CASRDGLAGYEQYF.

J is TRBJ2-2 and V is TRBV19; D not certain. V was trimmed by 0 bases and J by 8 bases, leaving 16 bases between them. CDR3 length: 16 amino acids. Germline V lookup: CDR1 LNHDA, CDR2 SQIVND (reference sequence). The CDR3 protein is CASSIDRAPIGGELFF. The CDR3 nucleotides are TGTGCCAGTAGTATAGATCGGGCGCCTATTGGGGGGGAGCTGTTTTTT.

The chain has TRBV4-1 and TRBJ2-3, with D possibly TRBD1 on 6 matching bases. The CDR3 runs to 16 residues. Per germline, CDR1 MGHRA and CDR2 YSYEKL. Trimming stripped 4 bases from V and 2 bases from J, with 16 bases between. For the CDR3, the DNA is TGCGCCAGCAGCCCCGACCGGGACACCTACACAGATACGCAGTATTTT. Protein: CASSPDRDTYTDTQYF.

This clone was counted a few times. The CDR3: CASSLDGGGSTDTQYF. In DNA, the CDR3 is TGCGCCAGCAGCTTGGATGGCGGGGGTAGCACAGATACGCAGTATTTT. The chain couples TRBV5-1 to TRBJ2-3; 7 nucleotides match TRBD2. The CDR3 covers 16 residues. Trimming took 0 bases from V and 0 from J; bases not matched to a gene: 4. Germline V gene sequence: CDR1 SGHRS, CDR2 YFSETQ.

This clone was observed once. The chain joins TRBV29-1 to TRBJ1-5, with D unresolved. CDR3 length: 13 amino acids. V was cut by 7 bases and J by 3 bases, with 13 bases left in between. CDR1 and CDR2 (germline): SQVTM, ANQGSEA. CDR3 in amino acids: CSARGGANQPQHF. The DNA for the CDR3 is TGCAGCGCCCGAGGTGGTGCCAATCAGCCCCAGCATTTT. Filled out from reference TRBV29-1 and TRBJ1-5, the complete variable domain reads SAVISQKPSRDICQRGTSLTIQCQVDSQVTMMFWYRQQPGQSLTLIATANQGSEATYESGFVIDKFPISRPNLTFSTLTVSNMSPEDSSIYLCSARGGANQPQHFGDGTRLSIL.

The chain couples TRBV27 to TRBJ1-2, with 9 bases lining up with TRBD1. This CDR3 is built from 14 residues. J was trimmed by 8 bases and V by 6 bases; bases with no gene match: 10. Germline loops: CDR1 MNHEY, CDR2 SMNVEV (reference sequence). The CDR3 region is CASRPIQGALGYTF. In DNA, the CDR3 is TGTGCCAGCAGACCTATACAGGGGGCGCTGGGCTACACCTTC.

A single count supports this clone. This chain connects TRBV6-1 to TRBJ1-2, with a possible D match to TRBD1 (6 bases). V lost 4 bases and J 8 bases, leaving 14 bases between the germline ends. CDR3 length: 13 amino acids. CDR1 is MNHNS, CDR2 SASEGT, per germline. CDR3 in amino acids: CASSVTGLYGYTF. CDR3 nucleotide sequence: TGTGCCAGCAGTGTCACAGGGTTGTACGGCTACACCTTC.

The V and J genes are TRBV6-4 and TRBJ2-6; D is possibly TRBD1 (5 bases). This CDR3 comprises 14 residues. V was trimmed by 2 bases and J by 3 bases, leaving 5 bases between them. Germline V gene lookup returns CDR1 MRHNA and CDR2 SNTAGT. CDR3 in DNA: TGTGCCAGCAGTGACAGGGGTGGGGCCAACGTCCTGACTTTC. This translates into CASSDRGGANVLTF.

The chain employs TRBV10-3 and TRBJ1-1; perhaps TRBD1 as D (5 bases). Germline CDR1 and CDR2: ENHRY and SYGVKD. The CDR3 extends over 13 amino acids. V gave up 6 bases and J gave up 4 bases, with 12 bases separating them. CDR3 sequence reads: CAIRGSGTTEAFF. CDR3 DNA: TGTGCCATCAGGGGGTCAGGGACCACTGAAGCTTTCTTT.

The chain joins TRBV18 to TRBJ2-7, with TRBD1 identical over 12 bases. This CDR3 comprises 15 residues. V gave up 0 bases and J gave up 7 bases; unmatched junction bases: 4. CDR1 is KGHSH and CDR2 is LQKENI in the germline V gene. In DNA form, the CDR3 reads TGTGCCAGCTCACCACCGGGACAGGGGGCGGGGGAGCAGTACTTC. Amino acids: CASSPPGQGAGEQYF.

This rearrangement joins TRBV9 to TRBJ2-3; 8 nucleotides align to TRBD2. The CDR3 runs to 16 residues. Unmatched junction bases numbered 6, after V lost 0 bases and J lost 3 bases. Germline loops: CDR1 SGDLS, CDR2 YYNGEE. This chain's CDR3 is CASSVDGRAVTDTQYF. The DNA for the CDR3 is TGTGCCAGCAGCGTAGACGGGAGGGCCGTGACAGATACGCAGTATTTT.

Of note for this clone: No conserved phenylalanine or tryptophan is present at the end of the CDR3, so a read error is the likely explanation. The chain carries TRBV2 and TRBJ2-3; D unresolved. The V gene lost 3 bases and the J gene lost 5 bases, with 3 bases spanning the gap. Germline assignment: CDR1 SNHLY and CDR2 FYNNEI. The CDR3 is 11 residues long. The CDR3 loop is CASSEVDTQYS. In DNA form, the CDR3 reads TGTGCCAGCAGTGAGGTAGATACGCAGTATTCT.

This rearrangement joins TRBV9 to TRBJ2-1; TRBD2 aligns across 8 bases. Trimming at V came to 3 bases and at J to 1 base, leaving 6 bases not matched to a gene. This CDR3 is 16 amino acids long. Looked up from germline, CDR1 is SGDLS and CDR2 is YYNGEE. The CDR3 nucleotides read TGTGCCAGCAGCGCGGCTAGCGGGCGTTCCTACAATGAGCAGTTCTTC. It yields the protein CASSAASGRSYNEQFF.

The V call is TRBV7-7, the J call TRBJ2-7, with 13 bases identical to TRBD2. The V gene end was trimmed by 6 bases and the J gene end by 2 bases; junction bases not matched to a gene: 4. Germline CDR1 reads SSHAT; CDR2 reads FNYEAQ (reference sequence). This CDR3 spans 15 amino acids. CDR3 sequence: CASSQGLAGAYEQYF. As DNA, the CDR3 is TGTGCCAGCAGTCAAGGACTAGCGGGAGCCTACGAGCAGTACTTC.

The chain employs TRBV18 and TRBJ1-3; D is unresolved. Trimming took off 0 bases at V and 0 bases at J, with 6 bases between the two ends. The CDR3 spans 15 residues. Germline CDR1 reads KGHSH; CDR2 reads LQKENI. The CDR3 bases are TGTGCCAGCTCACCACCCGCGAACTCTGGAAACACCATATATTTT. It codes for CASSPPANSGNTIYF.

The V call is TRBV2, the J call TRBJ2-3; D unclear. The CDR3 is made up of 14 amino acids. Between the trimmed V and J ends, which lost 4 bases and 0 bases, there was a span of 8 bases. The V gene's germline CDR1 is SNHLY and CDR2 FYNNEI. CDR3 in amino acids: CASSAFSSTDTQYF. CDR3 sequence (DNA): TGTGCCAGCAGTGCCTTTTCTAGCACAGATACGCAGTATTTT.

The chain is built from TRBV6-1 and TRBJ1-1; TRBD1 agrees at 8 bases. Germline V gene sequence: CDR1 MNHNS, CDR2 SASEGT. The CDR3 length is 11 residues. With V trimmed by 5 bases and J by 8 bases, 1 base remained unmatched. The CDR3 DNA is TGTGCCAGCAGTAGGACAGGGGAAGCTTTCTTT. Translated: CASSRTGEAFF.

The chain uses TRBV7-9 and TRBJ1-1, with TRBD1 as a possible D gene (6 bases). From germline, CDR1 is SEHNR and CDR2 FQNEAQ (reference sequence). The CDR3 length is 15 residues. Trimming took 6 bases from V and 3 from J, leaving 17 bases between them. The chain's CDR3 is CASSRLRQDYTEAFF. Written as DNA, the CDR3 is TGTGCCAGCAGTCGCCTCCGACAGGATTACACTGAAGCTTTCTTT.

The CDR3 loop is CASSFSPAMNTEAFF. In DNA, the CDR3 is TGTGCCAGCAGTTTTTCTCCAGCCATGAACACTGAAGCTTTCTTT. V usage is TRBV27 and J usage is TRBJ1-1; D remains ambiguous. The CDR3 spans 15 residues. The V end lost 3 bases, the J end lost 0 bases, and 11 bases lay between the germline ends. The germline V gene has CDR1 MNHEY and CDR2 SMNVEV (reference sequence).

The chain combines TRBV6-1 with TRBJ1-4, with D uncertain. The CDR3 contains 14 residues. Trimming left V 6 bases short and J 2 bases short, with 10 bases between. Germline loops: CDR1 MNHNS, CDR2 SASEGT. CDR3 amino acids: CASSSGFTNEKLFF. CDR3 in DNA: TGTGCCAGCAGCTCCGGGTTCACTAATGAAAAACTGTTTTTT.

This clone appeared once. This chain links TRBV5-1 with TRBJ2-1; D is ambiguous. CDR1 SGHRS and CDR2 YFSETQ come from the germline V gene. The CDR3 loop spans 13 amino acids. V was clipped by 3 bases and J by 2 bases, with 6 bases between them. CDR3 loop: CASSSPPYNEQFF. The CDR3 DNA reads TGCGCCAGCAGCTCCCCTCCCTACAATGAGCAGTTCTTC.

V gene TRBV6-5 combines with J gene TRBJ2-7; D is perhaps TRBD1 (5 bases). The CDR3 is made up of 15 amino acids. Trimming took 3 bases from V and 5 from J, leaving 17 bases between them. The germline V gene has CDR1 MNHEY and CDR2 SVGAGI. CDR3 loop: CASSYQGPTSDEQYF. The CDR3 DNA is TGTGCCAGCAGTTATCAGGGCCCGACTTCCGACGAGCAGTACTTC.

This chain joins TRBV27 and TRBJ1-2, with a tentative D call TRBD1 (6 bases). Germline lookup yields CDR1 MNHEY and CDR2 SMNVEV (reference sequence). Between the trimmed V and J ends, which lost 7 bases and 1 base, there was a span of 16 bases. The CDR3 totals 15 residues. The CDR3 nucleotides are TGTGCCAGCAAAACGGGGGGGCTGATTAACTATGGCTACACCTTC. As protein: CASKTGGLINYGYTF.

The CDR3 DNA reads TGTGCCAGCTACACGGGACTTGCGGGAGCGGTAGAGACCCAGTACTTC. Protein sequence: CASYTGLAGAVETQYF. The chain is built from TRBV7-9 and TRBJ2-5; 7 nucleotides line up with TRBD2. Germline V CDR1 and CDR2: SEHNR, FQNEAQ (reference sequence). The J segment lost 4 bases and the V segment lost 8 bases, leaving 16 bases of the junction unmatched. CDR3 length: 16 residues.

The J gene is TRBJ2-1, the V gene TRBV30, with 8 positions matching TRBD2. The germline V gene has CDR1 GTSNPN and CDR2 SVGIG (reference sequence). There are 12 residues in the CDR3. Trimming cost V 0 bases and J 14 bases; bases outside gene matches: 6. This CDR3 reads CAWSVRLALEFF. CDR3 sequence (DNA): TGTGCCTGGAGTGTACGACTAGCGCTAGAGTTCTTC. Full variable domain (rest looked up from reference TRBV30 and TRBJ2-1): SQTIHQWPATLVQPVGSPLSLECTVEGTSNPNLYWYRQAAGRGLQLLFYSVGIGQISSEVPQNLSASRPQDRQFILSSKKLLLSDSGFYLCAWSVRLALEFFGPGTRLTVL.

A few counts support this clone. The chain uses TRBV6-1 and TRBJ1-1, with D possibly TRBD1 on 6 matching bases. Trimming removed 6 bases from V and 2 bases from J, with 13 bases in between. The CDR3 length is 14 residues. Germline CDR1 is MNHNS and CDR2 is SASEGT. The CDR3 sequence: CASSPRGSNTEAFF. The CDR3 DNA sequence: TGTGCCAGCAGCCCAAGGGGGTCCAACACTGAAGCTTTCTTT.